These T cell receptor beta chains were read from a single sample in a study of CD8 T cells in ankylosing spondylitis. TCRdb re-derived calls from the 5' RACE reads in MiXCR, one entry per CDR3 protein. The table has more than 200,000 distinct CDR3 sequences, 20% to 30% seen once. Sequences were obtained from blood, either unsorted or a sorted T cell fraction (not recorded which). The origin of the receptors is a male donor with ankylosing spondylitis or in good health (not recorded which). CDR3s include the opening cysteine and the closing phenylalanine or tryptophan. The D gene is left open where the match is weak. The size entry is marked missing in some rows and otherwise reads once, few, many or a size class.

CDR3 | DNA | J | V | D | size
CSARALGRLAGGQDTQYF | TGCAGTGCTAGAGCCCTTGGAAGACTAGCGGGGGGGCAGGATACGCAGTATTTT | TRBJ2-3 | TRBV20-1 | TRBD2 | few
CASSSNIYSYEQYF | TGTGCCAGCAGTTCAAACATCTACTCCTACGAGCAGTACTTC | TRBJ2-7 | TRBV12-3/TRBV12-4 | - | -
CASSWTGVNAEAFF | TGTGCCAGCAGTTGGACAGGGGTAAACGCTGAAGCTTTCTTT | TRBJ1-1 | TRBV12-3/TRBV12-4 | TRBD1 | many
CASSQGGTSSYEQYF | TGTGCCAGCAGTCAAGGAGGTACTAGCTCCTACGAGCAGTACTTC | TRBJ2-7 | TRBV28 | - | -
CAIQRQGSPLHF | TGTGCCATCCAGAGACAGGGATCACCCCTCCACTTT | TRBJ1-6 | TRBV10-3 | TRBD1 | -
CASSPLDRIVGELFF | TGTGCCAGCAGTCCTCTGGACAGGATCGTCGGGGAGCTGTTTTTT | TRBJ2-2 | TRBV12-3/TRBV12-4 | TRBD1 | -
CASRPGVRSGANVLTF | TGTGCCAGCCGCCCGGGGGTCCGCTCTGGGGCCAACGTCCTGACTTTC | TRBJ2-6 | TRBV11-2 | - | few
CSFRTYGELFF | TGCAGCTTCCGGACCTACGGGGAGCTGTTTTTT | TRBJ2-2 | TRBV29-1 | - | -
CSARDLLAGSTDTQYF | TGCAGTGCTAGAGATTTGCTAGCGGGGAGCACAGATACGCAGTATTTT | TRBJ2-3 | TRBV20-1 | TRBD2 | -
CSAGSGLAGTQYF | TGCAGTGCTGGGAGCGGACTAGCGGGGACCCAGTACTTC | TRBJ2-5 | TRBV20-1 | TRBD2 | few
CSARSGSGNQPQHF | TGCAGTGCTAGATCTGGTTCGGGCAATCAGCCCCAGCATTTT | TRBJ1-5 | TRBV20-1 | - | few
CSALNYGVSSYNEQFF | TGCAGTGCTCTTAACTACGGGGTTAGCTCCTACAATGAGCAGTTCTTC | TRBJ2-1 | TRBV20-1 | - | few
CASSLGETALNTEAFF | TGTGCCAGCAGTTTAGGAGAAACAGCGTTGAACACTGAAGCTTTCTTT | TRBJ1-1 | TRBV12-3/TRBV12-4 | - | many
CATSSPGGNSYNEQFF | TGTGCCACCAGCTCACCGGGGGGTAACTCCTACAATGAGCAGTTCTTC | TRBJ2-1 | TRBV15 | TRBD2 | -
CASSNEGVGRTQYF | TGTGCCAGCAGCAACGAGGGGGTGGGGAGAACCCAGTACTTC | TRBJ2-5 | TRBV12-3/TRBV12-4 | - | -
CASRRGARTDTQYF | TGTGCCAGCAGGAGGGGGGCCCGCACAGATACGCAGTATTTT | TRBJ2-3 | TRBV6-1 | - | few
CSEELEQYF | TGCAGCGAAGAACTCGAGCAGTACTTC | TRBJ2-7 | TRBV29-1 | - | few
CSARLSLQETQYF | TGCAGTGCTAGACTCTCACTACAAGAGACCCAGTACTTC | TRBJ2-5 | TRBV20-1 | - | few
CSARRDRLNTEAFF | TGCAGTGCTAGGAGGGACCGACTGAACACTGAAGCTTTCTTT | TRBJ1-1 | TRBV20-1 | - | -
CASSAGGERSPLHF | TGTGCCAGCAGTGCAGGGGGCGAGAGGTCACCCCTCCACTTT | TRBJ1-6 | TRBV12-3/TRBV12-4 | TRBD1 | few
CSARRQEASPLHF | TGCAGTGCCCGCCGACAGGAGGCTTCACCCCTCCACTTT | TRBJ1-6 | TRBV20-1 | - | few
CASSQLPTGTGATDTQYF | TGCGCCAGCAGCCAATTACCGACCGGGACAGGGGCCACAGATACGCAGTATTTT | TRBJ2-3 | TRBV4-1 | TRBD1 | -
CASREEDTEAFF | TGTGCCAGCCGGGAGGAGGACACTGAAGCTTTCTTT | TRBJ1-1 | TRBV3-1 | - | once
CATTLAGGRDTQYF | TGTGCCACCACACTAGCGGGGGGGAGAGATACGCAGTATTTT | TRBJ2-3 | TRBV6-1 | TRBD2 | -
CASGMTGALQKLFF | TGTGCCAGCGGAATGACAGGGGCTCTTCAAAAACTGTTTTTT | TRBJ1-4 | TRBV6-1 | TRBD1 | few
CASSRTLLNSGANVLTF | TGTGCCAGCAGTAGGACCCTCCTAAACTCTGGGGCCAACGTCCTGACTTTC | TRBJ2-6 | TRBV12-3/TRBV12-4 | - | -
CASSVNRERYF | TGTGCCAGCAGTGTAAACAGGGAGAGGTACTTC | TRBJ2-4 | TRBV12-3/TRBV12-4 | - | few
CASSQEPSGGAAVDTQYF | TGTGCCAGCAGCCAAGAGCCTAGCGGGGGGGCAGCGGTAGATACGCAGTATTTT | TRBJ2-3 | TRBV4-2 | TRBD2 | -
CASSSRGFDTEAFF | TGCGCCAGCAGCTCAAGGGGTTTTGACACTGAAGCTTTCTTT | TRBJ1-1 | TRBV5-1 | - | many
CASSLAGQGELFF | TGTGCTAGCAGCTTAGCCGGCCAGGGGGAGCTGTTTTTT | TRBJ2-2 | TRBV7-7 | - | -
CASSPGTGNTIYF | TGTGCCAGCTCACCAGGGACTGGAAACACCATATATTTT | TRBJ1-3 | TRBV18 | - | -
CSVEQKDTQYF | TGCAGCGTTGAACAAAAGGATACGCAGTATTTT | TRBJ2-3 | TRBV29-1 | - | few
CASSLTLAGVTDTQYF | TGTGCCAGCAGTTTAACACTAGCGGGGGTCACAGATACGCAGTATTTT | TRBJ2-3 | TRBV12-3/TRBV12-4 | TRBD2 | -
CASKNQEIQYF | TGTGCCAGCAAGAATCAAGAGATCCAGTACTTC | TRBJ2-5 | TRBV19 | - | many
CASSLASRTTYEQYF | TGTGCCAGCAGCTTGGCGTCCAGGACCACCTACGAGCAGTACTTC | TRBJ2-7 | TRBV5-5 | - | few
CASGGRQGGNSPLHF | TGTGCCAGCGGGGGTCGACAGGGCGGTAATTCACCCCTCCACTTT | TRBJ1-6 | TRBV28 | TRBD1 | -
CASSLGAAQETQYF | TGTGCCAGCAGTTTAGGGGCAGCCCAAGAGACCCAGTACTTC | TRBJ2-5 | TRBV12-3/TRBV12-4 | - | -
CASNARGNYGYTF | TGTGCCAGCAACGCCAGGGGCAACTATGGCTACACCTTC | TRBJ1-2 | TRBV12-3/TRBV12-4 | - | -
CSAILAGGVGEQFF | TGCAGTGCTATACTAGCGGGGGGGGTCGGAGAGCAGTTCTTC | TRBJ2-1 | TRBV20-1 | TRBD2 | many
CSAIGAGGPHETQYF | TGCAGTGCCATTGGGGCGGGGGGGCCGCACGAGACCCAGTACTTC | TRBJ2-5 | TRBV20-1 | TRBD2 | few
CASSLWLRGANTEAFF | TGCGCCAGCAGCTTGTGGCTCAGGGGAGCGAACACTGAAGCTTTCTTT | TRBJ1-1 | TRBV5-1 | - | -
CASSREAASGGAREQFF | TGCGCCAGCAGCCGTGAGGCCGCTAGCGGGGGGGCCCGGGAGCAGTTCTTC | TRBJ2-1 | TRBV5-1 | TRBD2 | -
CASSYTMNTEAFF | TGTGCCAGCTCCTACACGATGAACACTGAAGCTTTCTTT | TRBJ1-1 | TRBV18 | - | many
CSVVGGQKNIQYF | TGCAGCGTTGTGGGAGGGCAGAAAAACATTCAGTACTTC | TRBJ2-4 | TRBV29-1 | TRBD2 | few
CASRDTGYGYTF | TGTGCCAGCAGAGATACAGGGTATGGCTACACCTTC | TRBJ1-2 | TRBV12-3/TRBV12-4 | - | few